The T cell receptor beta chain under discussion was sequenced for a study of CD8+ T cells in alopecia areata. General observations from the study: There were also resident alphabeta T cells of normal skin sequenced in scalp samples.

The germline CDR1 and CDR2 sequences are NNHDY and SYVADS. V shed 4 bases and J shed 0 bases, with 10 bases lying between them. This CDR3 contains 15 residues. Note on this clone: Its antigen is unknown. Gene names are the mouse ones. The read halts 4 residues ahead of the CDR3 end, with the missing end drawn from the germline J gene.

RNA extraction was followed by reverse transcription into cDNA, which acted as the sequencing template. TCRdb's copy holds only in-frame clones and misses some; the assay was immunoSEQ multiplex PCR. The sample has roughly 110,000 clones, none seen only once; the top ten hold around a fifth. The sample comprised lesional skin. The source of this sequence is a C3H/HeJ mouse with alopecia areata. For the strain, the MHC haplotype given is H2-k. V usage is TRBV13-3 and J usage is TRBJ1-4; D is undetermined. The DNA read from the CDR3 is TGTGCCAGCAGTCCAGGTTCAATTTCCAACGAA. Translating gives CASSPGSISNE. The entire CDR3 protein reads CASSPGSISNERLFF.